A single sample is the source of the 11 T cell receptor beta chains below, sequenced in a study of control samples from healthy donors and cancer patients. The protocol was immunoSEQ multiplex PCR, while the TCRdb copy is restricted to in-frame clones and leaves out a portion. The sample shows approximately 58,000 clones, 80% to 90% of them seen only once. The sequencing sample was made of PBMCs. Receptors originate from a woman in her sixties or seventies with lung cancer.

The chain uses TRBV6-5 and TRBJ1-5; D is unclear. Germline CDR1 and CDR2: MNHEY and SVGAGI. This CDR3 spans 15 amino acids. V shed 6 bases and J shed 1 base, with 13 bases lying between them. For the CDR3, the DNA is TGTGCCAGCAGGGACGGGGTCTTAAGCAATCAGCCCCAGCATTTT. Translation gives CASRDGVLSNQPQHF.

This clone was detected a few times. V usage is TRBV10-3 and J usage is TRBJ1-2, with TRBD1 matching over 9 bases. CDR1 ENHRY and CDR2 SYGVKD come from the germline V gene. This CDR3 comprises 14 residues. The V gene end was trimmed by 7 bases and the J gene end by 6 bases; junction bases not matched to a gene: 9. The chain's CDR3 is CAITDTGTGNGYTF. Here the CDR3 DNA reads TGTGCCATCACCGACACCGGGACAGGGAATGGCTACACCTTC.

This clone came up once. The chain couples TRBV7-9 to TRBJ1-1; no definite D call. The CDR3 is made up of 15 amino acids. Trimming removed 3 bases from V and 6 bases from J, with 17 bases in between. In germline, CDR1 is SEHNR, CDR2 FQNEAQ (reference sequence). The CDR3 region has the DNA TGTGCCAGCAGCTTTATCACGTTAGAAATCTCTGAAGCTTTCTTT. This codes for CASSFITLEISEAFF. Full variable domain (outside the CDR3, taken from reference TRBV7-9 and TRBJ1-1): DTGVSQNPRHKITKRGQNVTFRCDPISEHNRLYWYRQTLGQGPEFLTYFQNEAQLEKSRLLSDRFSAERPKGSFSTLEIQRTEQGDSAMYLCASSFITLEISEAFFGQGTRLTVV.

The V and J genes are TRBV6-5 and TRBJ1-3; the D is unclear. Per the germline V gene, CDR1 is MNHEY and CDR2 is SVGAGI. Trimming removed 6 bases from V and 4 bases from J, with 13 bases in between. CDR3 length: 14 amino acids. The CDR3 spells CASRSVGSGNTIYF. In DNA, the CDR3 is TGTGCCAGCAGATCGGTAGGGTCCGGAAACACCATATATTTT.

The V and J genes are TRBV5-4 and TRBJ2-3; D is uncertain. CDR1 and CDR2 (germline): SGHNT, YYREEE (reference sequence). The CDR3 sequence is 14 residues long. Trimming shortened V by 3 bases and J by 0 bases, and 8 bases separated the two germline ends. The CDR3 region has the DNA TGTGCCAGCAGCTCGTCGCATAGCACAGATACGCAGTATTTT. Translation gives CASSSSHSTDTQYF.

This sequence joins TRBV3-1 (or the pseudogene TRBV3-2) and TRBJ1-2; 9 nucleotides line up with TRBD1. CDR1 is LGHDT and CDR2 is YNNKEL in the germline V gene (reference sequence). V was clipped by 0 bases and J by 5 bases; unmatched bases: 4. CDR3 length equals 15 residues. CDR3 protein: CASSQDTGGGYGYTF. CDR3 in DNA: TGTGCCAGCAGCCAAGATACAGGGGGCGGGTATGGCTACACCTTC.

CDR3 amino acids: CASSLGRELREKLFF. In DNA form, the CDR3 reads TGTGCCAGCAGCTTGGGCAGGGAGTTACGCGAAAAACTGTTTTTT. The chain recombines TRBV5-8 with TRBJ1-4; possible D gene TRBD1, 5 bases. Germline assignment: CDR1 SGHTS and CDR2 YDEGEE. The V and J ends lost 0 bases and 8 bases respectively, with 14 bases between them. This CDR3 region has 15 residues.

This sequence joins TRBV6-2 or TRBV6-3 and TRBJ1-1; D ambiguous. Trimming shortened V by 5 bases and J by 5 bases, and 6 bases separated the two germline ends. Germline lookup yields CDR1 MNHEY and CDR2 SVGEGT. The length of the CDR3 is 11 residues. DNA for the CDR3: TGTGCCAGCAGTCACGGGACTGAAGCTTTCTTT. It specifies CASSHGTEAFF.

The rearrangement uses TRBV5-1 and TRBJ2-3; 14 bases match TRBD2. In germline, CDR1 is SGHRS, CDR2 YFSETQ. With 0 bases clipped from V and 0 bases from J, the junction kept 3 bases outside the gene matches. This CDR3 is built from 18 residues. The CDR3 protein is CASSLGTSGGPSTDTQYF. The CDR3 coding sequence is TGCGCCAGCAGCTTGGGGACTAGCGGGGGGCCTAGCACAGATACGCAGTATTTT.

The genes are TRBV11-2 and TRBJ1-1; TRBD1 might be the D (5 bases). From germline, CDR1 is SGHAT and CDR2 FQNNGV. The ends were cut back, 3 bases at V and 1 base at J, with 9 bases in the middle. This CDR3 comprises 14 residues. In DNA form, the CDR3 reads TGTGCCAGCAGCTTGCGGACATGGAACACTGAAGCTTTCTTT. This sequence encodes CASSLRTWNTEAFF.

This clone showed up just a few times. Written as DNA, the CDR3 is TGTGCCAGCAGCTTAATCCCCGATGGTCGGGCTTTCTTT. Its protein product is CASSLIPDGRAFF. The chain links TRBV11-2 to TRBJ1-1; the D is unclear. The CDR3 runs to 13 residues. The V end lost 2 bases, the J end lost 11 bases, and 15 bases lay between the germline ends. Germline V gives CDR1 SGHAT, CDR2 FQNNGV.